This T cell receptor (beta chain) derives from a study of human T cells and chemical hapten exposure. For the study at large: DPC 0.01% went on the upper back by patch test, with reading at 6 days.

Time point denoted: patch test 1, 2 weeks after DPC sensitization. Noted treatment: therapeutic diphenylcyclopropenone sensitization with weekly scalp DPC. Whole blood, unfractionated, served as the material for total RNA extraction. The CDR3 length is 13 residues. Germline CDR1 reads MDHEN; CDR2 reads SYDVKM. In the original processing: Sample-level TCR yields exhibited a median of about 91,000, with a range of roughly 23,224 to 750,000. TCRdb analysed the RACE reads with MiXCR anew, one entry per CDR3 protein. These V and J calls originate from TCRdb's pipeline instead of the authors' own analysis. The data hold around 57,000 distinct CDR3 sequences, with approximately 9.9% observed a single time. Study observations and caveats: It was expanded TCRs that formed significantly more large CDR3 similarity clusters than controls did.

There are many counts of this clonotype. Its antigen is currently unknown. One end of the junction is discordant with germline, which a read error may explain. This clonotype originated in a woman in her 40s with alopecia areata. Some clones in this sample may be carry-over from other donors' samples. Sequences were derived from whole blood, sampled in connection with sensitization to the hapten diphenylcyclopropenone (DPC). The J gene is TRBJ1-2, the V gene TRBV28; D not certain. The CDR3 is CASSLQVNHGYTF. The DNA for the CDR3 is TGTGCCAGCAGTCTCCAGGTTAACCATGGCTACACCTTC.